The table lists the clone carrying this T cell receptor beta chain with a few counts. Method: immunoSEQ multiplex PCR; TCRdb's copy keeps in-frame clones and lacks some. The data show around 700,000 clones, around 72% seen once. Participating donors were healthy, HIV-negative adults free of recent acute infections or vaccinations. The sample originates from a study of shared clonotypes between healthy human individuals. The sample was memory CD4+ T cells sorted from blood. The subset: CD45RA-negative fraction. The sequence derives from a woman in her thirties in good health.

The CDR3 DNA is TGTGCCAGTAGTATGGCCTCCACAGATACGCAGTATTTT. Translating it yields CASSMASTDTQYF. This sequence joins TRBV19 and TRBJ2-3; D remains ambiguous. The length of the CDR3 is 13 residues. The germline V gene has CDR1 LNHDA and CDR2 SQIVND (reference sequence). V was trimmed by 3 bases and J by 2 bases, leaving 6 bases between them. Drawing the rest from reference TRBV19 and TRBJ2-3, the complete variable domain is DGGITQSPKYLFRKEGQNVTLSCEQNLNHDAMYWYRQDPGQGLRLIYYSQIVNDFQKGDIAEGYSVSREKKESFPLTVTSAQKNPTAFYLCASSMASTDTQYFGPGTRLTVL.